This T cell receptor (beta chain) was identified during a study of Ad26.COV2.S vaccination and SARS-CoV-2 variants. The junction had 10 bases not matched to a gene; V was cut back by 2 bases and J by 6 bases. Per the germline V gene, CDR1 is GTSNPN and CDR2 is SVGIG (reference sequence). The CDR3 is 14 residues long. Sample treatment: roughly 18 received Ad26.COV2.S at low or high dose, single or two shots; 5 received placebo; per-sample allocation not given. The investigators took samples on day 63 after the first vaccine or placebo injection. A Boston donor was an adult aged 18-55 years. The administered vaccine (an Ad26 vector) expressed Wuhan-strain SARS-CoV-2 spike. The assay was immunoSEQ multiplex PCR, and TCRdb's table has in-frame clones only and misses some. This table has about 480,000 clones, approximately 88% appearing once. Study results and limitations: An underestimation of total T cell responses may have resulted from the TCR breadth and depth analyses.

Concerning this clone itself: Its matching antigen is unknown.

Sequenced here: peripheral blood, sampled in a trial of Ad26.COV2.S vaccine versus placebo. This chain connects TRBV30 to TRBJ2-7; 7 nucleotides agree with TRBD1. The source is a person between 18 and 60 years old who received the Ad26.COV2.S COVID-19 vaccine or a placebo. The CDR3 DNA is TGTGCCTGGAGTCCAGGGGGTTCGGTGGGCGAGCAGTACTTC. Residues: CAWSPGGSVGEQYF.